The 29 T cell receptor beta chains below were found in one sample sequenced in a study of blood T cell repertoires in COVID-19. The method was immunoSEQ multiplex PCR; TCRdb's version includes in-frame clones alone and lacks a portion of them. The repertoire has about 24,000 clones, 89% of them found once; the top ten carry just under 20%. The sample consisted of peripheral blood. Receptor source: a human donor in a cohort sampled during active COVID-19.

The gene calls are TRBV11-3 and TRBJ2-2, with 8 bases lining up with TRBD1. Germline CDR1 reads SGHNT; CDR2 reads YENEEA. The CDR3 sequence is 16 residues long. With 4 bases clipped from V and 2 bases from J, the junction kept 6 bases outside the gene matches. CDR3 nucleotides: TGTGCCAGCAGCTCGCCGGCAGGGGGCAACACCGGGGAGCTGTTTTTT. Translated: CASSSPAGGNTGELFF.

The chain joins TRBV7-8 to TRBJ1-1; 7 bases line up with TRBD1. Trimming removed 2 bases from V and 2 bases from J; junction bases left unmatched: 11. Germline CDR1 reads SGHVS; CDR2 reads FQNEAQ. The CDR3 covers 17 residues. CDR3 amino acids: CASSLLQGRGSNTEAFF. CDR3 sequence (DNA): TGTGCCAGCAGCTTATTGCAAGGCAGGGGGTCTAACACTGAAGCTTTCTTT.

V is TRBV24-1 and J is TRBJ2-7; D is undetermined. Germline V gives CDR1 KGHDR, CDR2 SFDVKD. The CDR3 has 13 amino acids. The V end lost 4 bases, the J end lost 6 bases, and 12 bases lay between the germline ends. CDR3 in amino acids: CATSDEASPEQYF. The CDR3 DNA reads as TGTGCCACCAGTGACGAGGCGAGCCCCGAGCAGTACTTC.

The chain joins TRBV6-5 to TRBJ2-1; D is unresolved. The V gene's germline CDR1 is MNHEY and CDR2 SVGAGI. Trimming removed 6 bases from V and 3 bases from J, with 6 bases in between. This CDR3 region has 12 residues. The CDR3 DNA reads TGTGCCAGCAGGACTCACTACAATGAGCAGTTCTTC. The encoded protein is CASRTHYNEQFF.

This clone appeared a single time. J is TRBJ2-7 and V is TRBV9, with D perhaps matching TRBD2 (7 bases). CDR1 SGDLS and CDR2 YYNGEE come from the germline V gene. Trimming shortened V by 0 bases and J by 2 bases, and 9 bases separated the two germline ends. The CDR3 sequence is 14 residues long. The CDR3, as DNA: TGTGCCAGCAGCGTAGGGGGGGGGCCCTACGAGCAGTACTTC. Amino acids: CASSVGGGPYEQYF.

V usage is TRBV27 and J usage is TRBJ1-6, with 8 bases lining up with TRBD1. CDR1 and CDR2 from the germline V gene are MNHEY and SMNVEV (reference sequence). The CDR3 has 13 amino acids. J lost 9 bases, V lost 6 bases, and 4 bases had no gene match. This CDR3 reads CASRRQGPSPLHF. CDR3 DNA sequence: TGTGCCAGCAGGCGACAGGGGCCTTCACCCCTCCACTTT.

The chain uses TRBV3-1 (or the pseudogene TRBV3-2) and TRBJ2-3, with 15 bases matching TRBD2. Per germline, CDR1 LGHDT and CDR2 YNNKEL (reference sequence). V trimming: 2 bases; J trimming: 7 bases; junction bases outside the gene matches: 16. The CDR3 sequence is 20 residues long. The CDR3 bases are TGTGCCAGCAGCCAACCCCCCGGACTAGCGGGGGGGCCGGGGGCCCATACGCAGTATTTT. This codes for CASSQPPGLAGGPGAHTQYF.

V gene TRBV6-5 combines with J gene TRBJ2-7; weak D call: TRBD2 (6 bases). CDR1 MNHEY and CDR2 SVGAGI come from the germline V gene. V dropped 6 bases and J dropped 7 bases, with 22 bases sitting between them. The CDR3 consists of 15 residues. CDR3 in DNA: TGTGCCAGCAGGCCGTCGCTCCAGGGACTGCGGGAGCAGTACTTC. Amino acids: CASRPSLQGLREQYF.

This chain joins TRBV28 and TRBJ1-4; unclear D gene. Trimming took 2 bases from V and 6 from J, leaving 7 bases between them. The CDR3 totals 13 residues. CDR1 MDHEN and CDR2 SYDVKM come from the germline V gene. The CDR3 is CASSLEVYEKLFF. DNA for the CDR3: TGTGCCAGCAGTTTAGAGGTATATGAAAAACTGTTTTTT.

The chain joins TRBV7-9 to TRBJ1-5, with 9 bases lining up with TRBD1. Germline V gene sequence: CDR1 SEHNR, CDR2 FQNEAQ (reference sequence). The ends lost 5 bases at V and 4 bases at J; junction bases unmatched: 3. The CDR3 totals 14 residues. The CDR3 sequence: CASSPDRGNQPQHF. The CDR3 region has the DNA TGTGCCAGCAGCCCAGACAGGGGGAATCAGCCCCAGCATTTT.

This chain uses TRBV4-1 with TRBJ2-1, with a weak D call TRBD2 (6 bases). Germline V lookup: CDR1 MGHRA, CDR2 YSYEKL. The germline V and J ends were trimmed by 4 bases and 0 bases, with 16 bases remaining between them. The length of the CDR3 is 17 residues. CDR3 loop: CASSLPGRESSYNEQFF. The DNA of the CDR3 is TGCGCCAGCAGCCTGCCCGGACGGGAGAGCTCCTACAATGAGCAGTTCTTC.

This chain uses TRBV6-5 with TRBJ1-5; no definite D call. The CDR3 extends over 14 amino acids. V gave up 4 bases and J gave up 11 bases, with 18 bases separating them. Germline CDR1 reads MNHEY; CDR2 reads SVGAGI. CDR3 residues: CASSSREPRRTQHF. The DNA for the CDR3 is TGTGCCAGCAGTTCACGGGAGCCAAGAAGGACCCAGCATTTT.

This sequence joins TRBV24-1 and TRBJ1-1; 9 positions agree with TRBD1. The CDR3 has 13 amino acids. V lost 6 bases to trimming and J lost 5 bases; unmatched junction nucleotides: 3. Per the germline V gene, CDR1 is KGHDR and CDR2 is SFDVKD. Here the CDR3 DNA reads TGTGCCACCAGTAACAGGGGGCGGACTGAAGCTTTCTTT. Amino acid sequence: CATSNRGRTEAFF.

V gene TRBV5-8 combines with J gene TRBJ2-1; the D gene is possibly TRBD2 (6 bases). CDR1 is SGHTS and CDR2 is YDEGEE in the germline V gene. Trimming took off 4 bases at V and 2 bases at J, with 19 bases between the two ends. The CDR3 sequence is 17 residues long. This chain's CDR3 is CASSTGLAVGTYNEQFF. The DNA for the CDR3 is TGTGCCAGCAGCACGGGACTTGCCGTGGGAACCTACAATGAGCAGTTCTTC.

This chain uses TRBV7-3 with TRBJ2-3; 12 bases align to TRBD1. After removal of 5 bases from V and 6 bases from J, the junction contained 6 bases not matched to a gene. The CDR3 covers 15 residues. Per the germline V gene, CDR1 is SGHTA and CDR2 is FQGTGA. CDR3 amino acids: CASSGGTGGWDTQYF. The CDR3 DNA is TGTGCCAGCAGCGGAGGGACAGGGGGCTGGGATACGCAGTATTTT.

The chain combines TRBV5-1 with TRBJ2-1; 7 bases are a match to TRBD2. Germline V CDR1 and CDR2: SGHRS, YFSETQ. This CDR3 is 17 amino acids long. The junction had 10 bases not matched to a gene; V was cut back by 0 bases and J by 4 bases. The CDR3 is CASSLARGRAQYNEQFF. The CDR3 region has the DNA TGCGCCAGCAGCTTGGCCCGTGGGAGGGCTCAATACAATGAGCAGTTCTTC.

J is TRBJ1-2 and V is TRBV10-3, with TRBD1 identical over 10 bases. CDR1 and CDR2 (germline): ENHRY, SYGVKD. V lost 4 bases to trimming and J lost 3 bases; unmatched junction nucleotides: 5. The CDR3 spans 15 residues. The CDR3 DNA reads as TGTGCCATCAGTGTGGGGACAGGGGTGTACTATGGCTACACCTTC. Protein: CAISVGTGVYYGYTF.

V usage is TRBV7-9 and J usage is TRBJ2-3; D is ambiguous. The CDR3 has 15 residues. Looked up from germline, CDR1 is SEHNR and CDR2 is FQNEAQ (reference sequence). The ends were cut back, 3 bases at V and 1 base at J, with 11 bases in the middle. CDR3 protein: CASSFIGQGTDTQYF. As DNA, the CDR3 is TGTGCCAGCAGCTTTATCGGTCAAGGCACAGATACGCAGTATTTT. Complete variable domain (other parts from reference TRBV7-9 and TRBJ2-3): DTGVSQNPRHKITKRGQNVTFRCDPISEHNRLYWYRQTLGQGPEFLTYFQNEAQLEKSRLLSDRFSAERPKGSFSTLEIQRTEQGDSAMYLCASSFIGQGTDTQYFGPGTRLTVL.

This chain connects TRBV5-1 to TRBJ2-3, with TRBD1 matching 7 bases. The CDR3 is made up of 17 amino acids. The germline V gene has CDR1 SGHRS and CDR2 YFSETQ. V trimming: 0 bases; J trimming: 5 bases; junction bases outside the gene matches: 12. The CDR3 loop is CASSLGSYRGRGDTQYF. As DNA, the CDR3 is TGCGCCAGCAGCTTGGGATCCTACAGGGGCAGGGGAGATACGCAGTATTTT. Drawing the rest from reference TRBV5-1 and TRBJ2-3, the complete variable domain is KAGVTQTPRYLIKTRGQQVTLSCSPISGHRSVSWYQQTPGQGLQFLFEYFSETQRNKGNFPGRFSGRQFSNSRSEMNVSTLELGDSALYLCASSLGSYRGRGDTQYFGPGTRLTVL.

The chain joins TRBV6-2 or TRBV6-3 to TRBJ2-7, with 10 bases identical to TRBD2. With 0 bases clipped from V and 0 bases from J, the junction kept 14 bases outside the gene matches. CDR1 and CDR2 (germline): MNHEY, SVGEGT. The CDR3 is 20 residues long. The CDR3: CASSYSRASGSGRDSYEQYF. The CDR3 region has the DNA TGTGCCAGCAGTTACTCTCGAGCTAGCGGGAGTGGAAGGGACTCCTACGAGCAGTACTTC.

The CDR3 sequence is CAWSETGGASTEAFF. Here the CDR3 DNA reads TGTGCCTGGAGTGAAACAGGGGGCGCGTCCACTGAAGCTTTCTTT. The chain carries TRBV30 and TRBJ1-1, with 9 bases identical to TRBD1. The ends lost 1 base at V and 4 bases at J; junction bases unmatched: 7. The CDR3 consists of 15 residues. Germline-derived CDR1 and CDR2 are GTSNPN and SVGIG (reference sequence).

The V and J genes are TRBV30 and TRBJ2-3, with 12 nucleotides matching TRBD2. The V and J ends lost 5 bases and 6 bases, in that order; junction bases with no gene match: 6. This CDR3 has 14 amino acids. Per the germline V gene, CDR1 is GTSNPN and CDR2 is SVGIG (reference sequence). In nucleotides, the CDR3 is TGTGCCTGGGCTAGCGGGGGGGCCGGTGATACGCAGTATTTT. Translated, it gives CAWASGGAGDTQYF.

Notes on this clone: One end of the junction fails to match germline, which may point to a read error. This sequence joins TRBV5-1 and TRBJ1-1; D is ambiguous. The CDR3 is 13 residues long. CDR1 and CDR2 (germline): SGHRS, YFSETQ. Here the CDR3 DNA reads TGCACCAGCGGACGGGAGATAGGCACTGAAGCTTTCTTT. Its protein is CTSGREIGTEAFF.

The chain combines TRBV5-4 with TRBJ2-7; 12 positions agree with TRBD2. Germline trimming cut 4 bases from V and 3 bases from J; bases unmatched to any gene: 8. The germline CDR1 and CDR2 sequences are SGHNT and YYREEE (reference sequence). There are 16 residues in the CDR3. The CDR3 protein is CASSGTTSGGNYEQYF. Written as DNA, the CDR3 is TGTGCCAGCAGCGGAACCACTAGCGGGGGGAACTACGAGCAGTACTTC.

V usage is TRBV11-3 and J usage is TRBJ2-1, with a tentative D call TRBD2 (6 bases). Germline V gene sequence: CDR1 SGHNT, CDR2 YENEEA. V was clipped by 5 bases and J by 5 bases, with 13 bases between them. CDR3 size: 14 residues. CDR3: CASSNGRIDNEQFF. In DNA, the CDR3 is TGTGCCAGCAGCAACGGGAGAATTGACAATGAGCAGTTCTTC. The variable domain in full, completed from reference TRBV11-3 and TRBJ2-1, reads EAGVVQSPRYKIIEKKQPVAFWCNPISGHNTLYWYLQNLGQGPELLIRYENEEAVDDSQLPKDRFSAERLKGVDSTLKIQPAELGDSAVYLCASSNGRIDNEQFFGPGTRLTVL.

The CDR3 loop reads CASSMGLGIGDNEQFF. In DNA, the CDR3 is TGTGCCAGTAGTATGGGTCTCGGGATCGGCGACAATGAGCAGTTCTTC. The J gene is TRBJ2-1, the V gene TRBV19; D is perhaps TRBD2 (5 bases). V gave up 3 bases and J gave up 5 bases, with 17 bases separating them. CDR1 and CDR2 (germline): LNHDA, SQIVND (reference sequence). The CDR3 loop spans 16 amino acids.

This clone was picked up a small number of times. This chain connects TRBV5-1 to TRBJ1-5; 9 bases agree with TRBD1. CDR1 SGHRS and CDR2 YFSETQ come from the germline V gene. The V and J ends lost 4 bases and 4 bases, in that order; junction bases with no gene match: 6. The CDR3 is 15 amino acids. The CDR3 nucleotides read TGCGCCAGCAGCCCGGGACAGGGCTTAAATCAGCCCCAGCATTTT. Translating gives CASSPGQGLNQPQHF.

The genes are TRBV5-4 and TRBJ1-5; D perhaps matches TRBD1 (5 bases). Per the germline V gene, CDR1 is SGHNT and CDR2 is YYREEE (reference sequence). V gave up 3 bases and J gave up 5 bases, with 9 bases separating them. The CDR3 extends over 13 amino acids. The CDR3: CASSWEGHQPQHF. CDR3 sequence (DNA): TGTGCCAGCAGCTGGGAGGGACATCAGCCCCAGCATTTT.

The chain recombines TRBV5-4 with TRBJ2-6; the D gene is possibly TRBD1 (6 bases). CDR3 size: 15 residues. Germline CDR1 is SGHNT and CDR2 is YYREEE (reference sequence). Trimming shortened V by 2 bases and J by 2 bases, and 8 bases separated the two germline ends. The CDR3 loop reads CASSLTGTGANVLTF. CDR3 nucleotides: TGTGCCAGCAGCTTAACAGGGACTGGGGCCAACGTCCTGACTTTC.